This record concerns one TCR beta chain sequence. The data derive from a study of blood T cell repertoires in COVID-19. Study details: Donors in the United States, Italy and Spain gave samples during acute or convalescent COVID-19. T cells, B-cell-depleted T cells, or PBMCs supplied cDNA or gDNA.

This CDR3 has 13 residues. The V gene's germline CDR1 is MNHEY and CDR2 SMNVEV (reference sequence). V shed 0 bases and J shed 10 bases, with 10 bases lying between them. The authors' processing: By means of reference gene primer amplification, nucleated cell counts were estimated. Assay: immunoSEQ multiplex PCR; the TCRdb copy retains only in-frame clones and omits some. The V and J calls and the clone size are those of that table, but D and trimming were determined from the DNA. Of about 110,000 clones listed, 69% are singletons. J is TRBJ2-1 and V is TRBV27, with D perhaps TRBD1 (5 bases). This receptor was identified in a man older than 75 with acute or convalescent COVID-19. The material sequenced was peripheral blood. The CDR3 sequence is CASSLSAGREQFF. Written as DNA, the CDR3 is TGTGCCAGCAGTTTATCGGCAGGGCGGGAGCAGTTCTTC.